Listed here are 21 T cell receptor beta chains from one sample, sequenced in a study of shared clonotypes between healthy human individuals. Generated by immunoSEQ multiplex PCR, the TCRdb table keeps only in-frame clones and is missing some. Here the sample spans a few million clones, around 90% being singletons. Material for sequencing was naive CD4+ T cells sorted from blood. The subset denotes: CD45RA+ positively selected. Receptors were obtained from a man aged 18 to 30 in good health.

As to this clone: Other DNA sequences in this specimen translate into the identical CDR3. This chain joins TRBV5-1 and TRBJ1-2; D is uncertain. Trimming shortened V by 4 bases and J by 5 bases, and 15 bases separated the two germline ends. From germline, CDR1 is SGHRS and CDR2 YFSETQ. The CDR3 loop spans 14 amino acids. CDR3 sequence reads: CASSPGQLNYGYTF. CDR3 coding DNA: TGCGCCAGCAGCCCGGGCCAGCTCAATTATGGCTACACCTTC.

The genes are TRBV7-2 and TRBJ1-3, with D unresolved. The germline gives CDR1 SGHTA, CDR2 FQGNSA. The CDR3 runs 16 residues. With 5 bases removed from V and 0 bases from J, the gap between germline ends came to 14 bases. The CDR3, as DNA: TGTGCCAGCAGCCTCTCCCCAGGATACTCTGGAAACACCATATATTTT. Translating gives CASSLSPGYSGNTIYF.

As concerns this clone: Different DNA sequences within this sample yield the same CDR3. The genes are TRBV6-4 and TRBJ2-3; D is uncertain. CDR3 length equals 16 residues. Germline CDR1 reads MRHNA; CDR2 reads SNTAGT. Trimming stripped 1 base from V and 5 bases from J, with 16 bases between. CDR3 bases: TGTGCCAGCAGTGACTTATGGACCTCGTGGGGAGATACGCAGTATTTT. It encodes CASSDLWTSWGDTQYF.

The rearrangement uses TRBV28 and TRBJ2-3; D not certain. This CDR3 has 12 residues. The germline V gene encodes CDR1 MDHEN and CDR2 SYDVKM. With 3 bases removed from V and 5 bases from J, the gap between germline ends came to 6 bases. CDR3 sequence reads: CASSFTGDTQYF. As DNA, the CDR3 is TGTGCCAGCAGTTTTACGGGAGATACGCAGTATTTT.

V and J are TRBV28 and TRBJ2-3; unclear D gene. Trimming pared 0 bases from V and 3 bases from J, leaving 1 base between. This CDR3 is 12 amino acids long. The germline gives CDR1 MDHEN, CDR2 SYDVKM. DNA of the CDR3: TGTGCCAGCAGTTTATGGACAGATACGCAGTATTTT. This sequence encodes CASSLWTDTQYF.

The chain has TRBV9 and TRBJ2-5, with 8 bases that match TRBD1. TRBJ2-7 explains the end of the DNA better; the J call may be wrong. The CDR3 consists of 14 residues. CDR1 and CDR2 (germline): SGDLS, YYNGEE. The CDR3 bases are TGTGCCAGCAGCCGACAGGGGATGTCCTACGAGCAGTACTTC. Its protein is CASSRQGMSYEQYF.

V usage is TRBV14 and J usage is TRBJ1-2; D not resolved. CDR3 length: 13 amino acids. Trimming cost V 4 bases and J 4 bases, with 10 bases left between them. Germline loops: CDR1 SGHDN, CDR2 FVKESK. The DNA for the CDR3 is TGTGCCAGCAGCCGAGGAAGTTCCTATGGCTACACCTTC. This sequence encodes CASSRGSSYGYTF.

V gene TRBV9 combines with J gene TRBJ2-3, with D perhaps matching TRBD2 (5 bases). The V gene lost 0 bases and the J gene lost 9 bases, with 14 bases spanning the gap. The germline gives CDR1 SGDLS, CDR2 YYNGEE. This CDR3 has 14 residues. CDR3 in amino acids: CASSVGERGRTQYF. CDR3 nucleotide sequence: TGTGCCAGCAGCGTAGGCGAGCGAGGGCGGACGCAGTATTTT. Based on the CDR3 plus reference TRBV9 and TRBJ2-3, the full variable domain is DSGVTQTPKHLITATGQRVTLRCSPRSGDLSVYWYQQSLDQGLQFLIQYYNGEERAKGNILERFSAQQFPDLHSELNLSSLELGDSALYFCASSVGERGRTQYFGPGTRLTVL.

The chain uses TRBV19 and TRBJ1-3; D unresolved. Trimming stripped 5 bases from V and 3 bases from J, with 5 bases between. This CDR3 contains 12 residues. Germline values: CDR1 LNHDA, CDR2 SQIVND (reference sequence). The CDR3 spells CASSGGGNTIYF. CDR3 bases: TGTGCCAGTAGTGGCGGTGGAAACACCATATATTTT.

This clone was detected only a few times. The chain carries TRBV7-2 and TRBJ1-6; no firm D call. Trimming removed 3 bases at V and 5 bases at J, with 5 bases between. This CDR3 spans 13 amino acids. Per the germline V gene, CDR1 is SGHTA and CDR2 is FQGNSA. The CDR3 loop is CASSFLNNSPLHF. The CDR3 DNA sequence: TGTGCCAGCAGCTTCCTGAATAATTCACCCCTCCACTTT.

This chain connects TRBV5-1 to TRBJ2-3; 12 nucleotides align to TRBD2. Germline V gives CDR1 SGHRS, CDR2 YFSETQ. The CDR3 runs to 15 residues. The ends lost 4 bases at V and 4 bases at J; junction bases unmatched: 4. Here the CDR3 reads CASSGLAGGPDTQYF. The CDR3 region has the DNA TGCGCCAGCAGCGGCCTAGCGGGAGGGCCAGATACGCAGTATTTT.

The chain is built from TRBV7-3 and TRBJ1-1; weak D call: TRBD1 (6 bases). V shed 4 bases and J shed 7 bases, with 13 bases lying between them. Germline V CDR1 and CDR2: SGHTA, FQGTGA. The CDR3 totals 13 residues. CDR3 protein: CASSSSGGLEAFF. Written as DNA, the CDR3 is TGTGCCAGCAGCTCCTCCGGGGGGCTTGAAGCTTTCTTT.

This clone is a singleton in its sample. Within the sample, other DNA sequences also encode this same CDR3. The V gene is TRBV2, the J gene TRBJ1-2; a weak D match, TRBD1 (5 bases). V was pared by 6 bases and J by 4 bases, with 18 bases between. The CDR3 loop spans 15 amino acids. Germline loops: CDR1 SNHLY, CDR2 FYNNEI. Here the CDR3 DNA reads TGTGCCAGCAGGTATACAGTCCTTGGGGGCTATGGCTACACCTTC. This translates into CASRYTVLGGYGYTF.

The chain links TRBV9 to TRBJ1-3; 11 nucleotides line up with TRBD1. CDR1 and CDR2 from the germline V gene are SGDLS and YYNGEE. The junction had 8 bases not matched to a gene; V was cut back by 9 bases and J by 0 bases. The CDR3 is made up of 16 amino acids. The CDR3 is CANGQGAQGSGNTIYF. In nucleotides, the CDR3 is TGTGCCAACGGACAGGGGGCCCAAGGCTCTGGAAACACCATATATTTT.

The V gene is TRBV7-2, the J gene TRBJ2-1, with unresolved D. V gave up 2 bases and J gave up 7 bases, with 12 bases separating them. This CDR3 contains 14 residues. The germline V gene encodes CDR1 SGHTA and CDR2 FQGNSA. For the CDR3, the DNA is TGTGCCAGCAGCTTACCCTCACCCGGGAATGAGCAGTTCTTC. It specifies CASSLPSPGNEQFF.

This clone was counted once. This chain joins TRBV19 and TRBJ2-5; 8 bases match TRBD2. Germline V gene lookup returns CDR1 LNHDA and CDR2 SQIVND (reference sequence). With V trimmed by 3 bases and J by 5 bases, 8 bases remained unmatched. The CDR3 contains 15 residues. CDR3 in DNA: TGTGCCAGTAGTATCTCTCTAGCGGGCCGGGAGACCCAGTACTTC. Translation gives CASSISLAGRETQYF.

V and J are TRBV2 and TRBJ2-7; 11 bases are shared with TRBD2. The CDR3 has 14 residues. In germline, CDR1 is SNHLY, CDR2 FYNNEI. V was clipped by 4 bases and J by 5 bases; unmatched bases: 4. Here the CDR3 reads CASSGLAGRDEQYF. The DNA for the CDR3 is TGTGCCAGCAGTGGACTAGCGGGAAGGGACGAGCAGTACTTC.

The V call is TRBV29-1, the J call TRBJ1-5; possible D gene TRBD1, 5 bases. This CDR3 has 14 amino acids. Trimming took 5 bases from V and 5 from J, leaving 16 bases between them. CDR1 and CDR2 from the germline V gene are SQVTM and ANQGSEA. This chain's CDR3 is CSVKGLREDQPQHF. The CDR3 nucleotides read TGCAGCGTTAAGGGGTTAAGGGAGGATCAGCCCCAGCATTTT.

The chain has TRBV5-1 and TRBJ2-7, with D tentatively TRBD1 (6 bases). This CDR3 has 11 residues. V lost 6 bases, J lost 3 bases, and 7 bases lay in between. The V gene's germline CDR1 is SGHRS and CDR2 YFSETQ. CDR3 in amino acids: CASKDSYEQYF. The CDR3 bases are TGCGCCAGCAAGGACAGCTACGAGCAGTACTTC.

This clone was detected only once. The chain carries TRBV5-1 and TRBJ2-7; D unresolved. V lost 4 bases, J lost 3 bases, and 17 bases lay in between. The germline V gene encodes CDR1 SGHRS and CDR2 YFSETQ. CDR3 length: 15 residues. CDR3 sequence reads: CASSRKTISGYEQYF. The CDR3 DNA reads TGCGCCAGCAGCCGAAAGACCATCAGTGGCTACGAGCAGTACTTC. The full variable domain, in which reference TRBV5-1 and TRBJ2-7 provide the parts outside the CDR3, is KAGVTQTPRYLIKTRGQQVTLSCSPISGHRSVSWYQQTPGQGLQFLFEYFSETQRNKGNFPGRFSGRQFSNSRSEMNVSTLELGDSALYLCASSRKTISGYEQYFGPGTRLTVT.

V is TRBV9 and J is TRBJ2-2, with TRBD1 matching over 7 bases. This CDR3 has 15 residues. The V segment lost 1 base and the J segment 4 bases; nucleotides outside the gene matches: 4. Looked up from germline, CDR1 is SGDLS and CDR2 is YYNGEE. The CDR3 bases are TGTGCCAGCAGCGTATCACAGGGGAGCACCGGGGAGCTGTTTTTT. Protein: CASSVSQGSTGELFF.